This TCR beta chain appears in the sequencing data of a study of OX40 agonist ivuxolimab in advanced cancers. The CDR3 totals 12 residues. V gave up 1 base and J gave up 4 bases, with 4 bases separating them. Germline lookup yields CDR1 SEHNR and CDR2 FQNEAQ (reference sequence). Turning to this clone: The antigen remains unidentified.

Sequenced by immunoSEQ multiplex PCR; TCRdb stores in-frame clones only, minus some. This sample has roughly 41,000 clones, with 80% to 90% found just once. Study results and limitations: On average, a greater number of expanded clones characterised CD8+ T cells relative to CD4+.

This TCR was recovered from an adult with an advanced solid tumor such as melanoma, head and neck, liver or kidney cancer. The sequencing used CD4+ or CD8+ T cells sorted from blood, collected in a trial of the OX40 agonist ivuxolimab. This chain joins TRBV7-9 and TRBJ2-5; unclear D gene. CDR3 protein: CASSLVGETQYF. In nucleotides, the CDR3 is TGTGCCAGCAGCTTAGTTGGAGAGACCCAGTACTTC.